This T cell receptor beta chain was recovered during a study of OX40 agonist ivuxolimab in advanced cancers. The repertoire was sequenced with immunoSEQ multiplex PCR; TCRdb's copy has only in-frame clones and lacks some. The table has around 73,000 clones, around 89% seen once. As regards this clone: Its target is unknown.

There are 18 residues in the CDR3. The V segment lost 0 bases and the J segment 7 bases; nucleotides outside the gene matches: 14. Germline V gene sequence: CDR1 SGHKS, CDR2 YYEKEE (reference sequence). Patients were ruled out by autoimmune disease history or systemic immunosuppression. Study results and caveats: Expanded clones belonging to CD8+ T cells outnumbered, on average, those of CD4+. The study observed clonal expansion of CD4+ and CD8+ blood T cells by week 6 at 0.1 to 3.0 mg/kg.

The genes are TRBV5-5 and TRBJ2-1; 9 bases map to TRBD2. This sequence was found in an adult with an advanced solid tumor such as melanoma, head and neck, liver or kidney cancer. Sequenced material: CD4+ or CD8+ T cells sorted from blood, taken in a trial of the OX40 agonist ivuxolimab. The CDR3 DNA follows: TGTGCCAGCAGCTTGGGGCTCGGATTGCAGCGGGAGGTTAATGAGCAGTTCTTC. This translates into CASSLGLGLQREVNEQFF.